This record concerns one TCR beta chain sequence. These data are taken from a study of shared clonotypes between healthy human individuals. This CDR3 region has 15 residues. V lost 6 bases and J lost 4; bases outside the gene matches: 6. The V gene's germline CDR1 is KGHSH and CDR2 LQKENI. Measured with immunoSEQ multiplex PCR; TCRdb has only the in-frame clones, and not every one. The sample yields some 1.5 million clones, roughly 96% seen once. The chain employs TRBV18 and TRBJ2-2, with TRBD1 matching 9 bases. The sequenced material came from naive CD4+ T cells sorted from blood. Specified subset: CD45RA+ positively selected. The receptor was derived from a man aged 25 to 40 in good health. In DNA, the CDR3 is TGTGCCAGCTCTCCGGGACAGGGCCCCACCGGGGAGCTGTTTTTT. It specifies CASSPGQGPTGELFF.